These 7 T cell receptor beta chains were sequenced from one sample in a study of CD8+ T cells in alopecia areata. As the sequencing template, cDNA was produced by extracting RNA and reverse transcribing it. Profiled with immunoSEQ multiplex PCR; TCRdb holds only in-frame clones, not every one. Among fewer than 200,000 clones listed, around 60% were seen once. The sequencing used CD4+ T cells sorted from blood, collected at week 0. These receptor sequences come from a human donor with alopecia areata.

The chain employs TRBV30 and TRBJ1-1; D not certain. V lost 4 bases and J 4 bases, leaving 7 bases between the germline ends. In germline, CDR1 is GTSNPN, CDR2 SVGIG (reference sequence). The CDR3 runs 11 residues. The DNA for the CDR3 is TGTGCCTGGAATGTCCGCACTGAAGCTTTCTTT. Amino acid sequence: CAWNVRTEAFF.

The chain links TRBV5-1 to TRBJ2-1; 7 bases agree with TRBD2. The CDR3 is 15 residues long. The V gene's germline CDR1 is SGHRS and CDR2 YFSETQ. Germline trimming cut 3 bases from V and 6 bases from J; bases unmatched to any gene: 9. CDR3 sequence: CASSSTGTTTNEQFF. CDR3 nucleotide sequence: TGCGCCAGCAGCTCCACCGGGACTACCACCAATGAGCAGTTCTTC.

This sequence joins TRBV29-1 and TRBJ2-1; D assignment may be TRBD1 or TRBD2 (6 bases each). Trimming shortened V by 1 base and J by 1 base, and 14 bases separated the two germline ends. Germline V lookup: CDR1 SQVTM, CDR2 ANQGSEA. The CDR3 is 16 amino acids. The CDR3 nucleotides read TGCAGCGTTGAAGGGGGGGCCAAGTATTCCTACAATGAGCAGTTCTTC. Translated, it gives CSVEGGAKYSYNEQFF.

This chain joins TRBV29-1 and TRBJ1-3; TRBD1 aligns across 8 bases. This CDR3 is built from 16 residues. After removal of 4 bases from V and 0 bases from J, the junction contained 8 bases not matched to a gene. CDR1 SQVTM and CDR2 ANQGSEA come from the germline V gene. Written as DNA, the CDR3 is TGCAGCGTTGCATCGGGACAGGTCTTCTCTGGAAACACCATATATTTT. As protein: CSVASGQVFSGNTIYF.

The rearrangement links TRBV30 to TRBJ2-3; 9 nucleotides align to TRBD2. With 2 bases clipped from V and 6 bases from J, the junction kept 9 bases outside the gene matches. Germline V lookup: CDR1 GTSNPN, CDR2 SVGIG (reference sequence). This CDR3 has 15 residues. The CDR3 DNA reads TGTGCCTGGAGTTTTTTGCGGGGGGGCCGGGATACGCAGTATTTT. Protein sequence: CAWSFLRGGRDTQYF.

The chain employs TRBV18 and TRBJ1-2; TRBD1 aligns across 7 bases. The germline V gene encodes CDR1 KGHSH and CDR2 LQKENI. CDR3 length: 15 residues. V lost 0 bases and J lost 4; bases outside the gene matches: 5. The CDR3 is CASSPPGGWGYGYTF. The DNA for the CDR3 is TGTGCCAGCTCACCACCAGGGGGCTGGGGCTATGGCTACACCTTC.

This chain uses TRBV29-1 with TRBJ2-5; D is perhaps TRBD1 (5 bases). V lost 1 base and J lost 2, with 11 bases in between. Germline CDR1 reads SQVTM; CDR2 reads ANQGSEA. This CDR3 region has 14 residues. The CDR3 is CSVEGQGSQETQYF. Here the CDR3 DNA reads TGCAGCGTTGAAGGGCAGGGATCGCAAGAGACCCAGTACTTC.